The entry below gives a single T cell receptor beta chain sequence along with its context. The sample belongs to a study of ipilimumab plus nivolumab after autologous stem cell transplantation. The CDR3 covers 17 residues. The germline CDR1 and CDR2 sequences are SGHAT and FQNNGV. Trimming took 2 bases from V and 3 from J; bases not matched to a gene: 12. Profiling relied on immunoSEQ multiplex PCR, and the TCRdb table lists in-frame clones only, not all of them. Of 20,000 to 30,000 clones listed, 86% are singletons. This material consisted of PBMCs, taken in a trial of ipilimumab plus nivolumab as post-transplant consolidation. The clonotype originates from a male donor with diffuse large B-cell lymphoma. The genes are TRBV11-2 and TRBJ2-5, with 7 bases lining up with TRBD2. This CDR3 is CASSLRPGTMVKETQYF. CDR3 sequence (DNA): TGTGCCAGCAGCTTAAGGCCCGGGACTATGGTAAAAGAGACCCAGTACTTC.